What follows are 5 T cell receptor beta chains derived from one specimen sequenced in a study of shared clonotypes between healthy human individuals. Assay: immunoSEQ multiplex PCR; the TCRdb copy retains only in-frame clones and omits some. The sample records about 690,000 clones, less than 95% being singletons. Material: memory CD8+ T cells from PBMCs. Subset defined: CD45RO+ cells pooled with CCR7-negative TemRA cells. The receptors come from a man aged 18 to 35 in good health. Some clones in this sample may be carry-over from other donors' samples.

This chain connects TRBV28 to TRBJ2-3; perhaps TRBD2 as D (6 bases). Trimming left V 3 bases short and J 2 bases short, with 12 bases between. This CDR3 is 15 amino acids long. CDR1 and CDR2 (germline): MDHEN, SYDVKM. Here the CDR3 DNA reads TGTGCCAGCAGTTTCTACCGGGACTTCACAGATACGCAGTATTTT. It encodes CASSFYRDFTDTQYF.

This sequence joins TRBV7-9 and TRBJ1-1; TRBD1 matches 8 bases. The J segment lost 1 base and the V segment lost 3 bases, leaving 7 bases of the junction unmatched. The CDR3 extends over 16 amino acids. Germline-derived CDR1 and CDR2 are SEHNR and FQNEAQ (reference sequence). CDR3 protein: CASSLPDRGKNTEAFF. The CDR3 DNA follows: TGTGCCAGCAGCTTGCCAGACAGGGGCAAGAACACTGAAGCTTTCTTT.

This clone showed up just once. This chain connects TRBV6-1 to TRBJ1-1, with no clear D. Germline assignment: CDR1 MNHNS and CDR2 SASEGT. The CDR3 is 14 residues long. V was shortened by 4 bases and J by 4 bases, with 13 bases between the two germline ends. CDR3 amino acids: CASSVARYRTEAFF. Written as DNA, the CDR3 is TGTGCCAGCAGTGTGGCCAGGTACCGCACTGAAGCTTTCTTT.

V gene TRBV2 combines with J gene TRBJ1-2; 7 bases match TRBD1. J was trimmed by 0 bases and V by 6 bases; bases with no gene match: 4. The CDR3 spans 14 residues. Looked up from germline, CDR1 is SNHLY and CDR2 is FYNNEI. The CDR3 protein is CASRDRETNYGYTF. For the CDR3, the DNA is TGTGCCAGCAGAGACAGGGAGACTAACTATGGCTACACCTTC.

A few counts support this clone. The gene calls are TRBV28 and TRBJ2-7; maybe TRBD1 (5 bases). There are 12 residues in the CDR3. V was shortened by 4 bases and J by 4 bases, with 8 bases between the two germline ends. Germline CDR1 and CDR2: MDHEN and SYDVKM. CDR3 in amino acids: CASSYRQYEQYF. As DNA, the CDR3 is TGTGCCAGCAGTTACCGACAGTACGAGCAGTACTTC. Full variable domain (missing parts from reference TRBV28 and TRBJ2-7): DVKVTQSSRYLVKRTGEKVFLECVQDMDHENMFWYRQDPGLGLRLIYFSYDVKMKEKGDIPEGYSVSREKKERFSLILESASTNQTSMYLCASSYRQYEQYFGPGTRLTVT.